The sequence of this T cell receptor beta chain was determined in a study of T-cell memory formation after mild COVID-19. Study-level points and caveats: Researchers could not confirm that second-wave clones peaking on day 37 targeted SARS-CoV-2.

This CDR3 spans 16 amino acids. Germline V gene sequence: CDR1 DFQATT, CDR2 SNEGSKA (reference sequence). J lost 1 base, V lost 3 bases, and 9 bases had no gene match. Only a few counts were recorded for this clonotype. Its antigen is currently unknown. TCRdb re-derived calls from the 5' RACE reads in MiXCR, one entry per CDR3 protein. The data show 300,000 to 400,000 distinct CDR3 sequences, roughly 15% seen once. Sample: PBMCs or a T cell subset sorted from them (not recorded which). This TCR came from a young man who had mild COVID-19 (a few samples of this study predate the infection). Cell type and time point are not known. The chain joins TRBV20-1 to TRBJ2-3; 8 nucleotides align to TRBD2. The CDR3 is CSASSPYSGGTDTQYF. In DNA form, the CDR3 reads TGCAGTGCTAGCTCCCCTTATAGCGGGGGCACAGATACGCAGTATTTT.